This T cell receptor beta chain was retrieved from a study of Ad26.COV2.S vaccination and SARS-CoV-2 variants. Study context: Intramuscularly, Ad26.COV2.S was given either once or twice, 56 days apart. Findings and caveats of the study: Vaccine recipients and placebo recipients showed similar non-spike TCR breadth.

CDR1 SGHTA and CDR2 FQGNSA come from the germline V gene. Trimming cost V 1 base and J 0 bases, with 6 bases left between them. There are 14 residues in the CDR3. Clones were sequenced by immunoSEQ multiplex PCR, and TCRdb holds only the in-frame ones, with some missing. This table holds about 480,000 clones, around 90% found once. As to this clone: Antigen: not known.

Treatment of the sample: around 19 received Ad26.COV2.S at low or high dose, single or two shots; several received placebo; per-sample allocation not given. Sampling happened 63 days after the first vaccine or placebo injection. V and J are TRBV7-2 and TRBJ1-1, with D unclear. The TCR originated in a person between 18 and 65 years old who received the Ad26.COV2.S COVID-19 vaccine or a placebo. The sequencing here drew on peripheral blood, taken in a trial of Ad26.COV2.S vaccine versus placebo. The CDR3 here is CASSLEAVNTEAFF. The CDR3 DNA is TGTGCCAGCAGCTTAGAGGCTGTGAACACTGAAGCTTTCTTT.